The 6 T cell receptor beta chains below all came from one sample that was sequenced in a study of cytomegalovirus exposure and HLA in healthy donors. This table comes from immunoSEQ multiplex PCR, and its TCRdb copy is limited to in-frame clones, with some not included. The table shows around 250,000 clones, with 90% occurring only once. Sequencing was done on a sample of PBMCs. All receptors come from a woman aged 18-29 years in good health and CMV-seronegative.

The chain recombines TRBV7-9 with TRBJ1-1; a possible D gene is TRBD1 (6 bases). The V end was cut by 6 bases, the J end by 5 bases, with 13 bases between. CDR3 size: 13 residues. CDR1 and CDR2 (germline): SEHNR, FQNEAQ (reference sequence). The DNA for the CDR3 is TGTGCCAGCAGTCCACAGGGCTGGACTGAAGCTTTCTTT. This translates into CASSPQGWTEAFF.

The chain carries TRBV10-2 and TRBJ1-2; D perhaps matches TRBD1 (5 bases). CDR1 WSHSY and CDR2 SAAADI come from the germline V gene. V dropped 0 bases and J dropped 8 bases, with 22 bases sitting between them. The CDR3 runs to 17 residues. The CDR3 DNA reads TGCGCCAGCAGTGAGTCGACCGAGGAAAGTTGGGGCCGGGGCTACACCTTC. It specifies CASSESTEESWGRGYTF.

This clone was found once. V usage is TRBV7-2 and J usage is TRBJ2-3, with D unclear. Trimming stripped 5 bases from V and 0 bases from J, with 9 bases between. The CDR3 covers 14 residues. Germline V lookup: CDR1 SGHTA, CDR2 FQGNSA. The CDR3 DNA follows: TGTGCCAGCAGCCCTGAGACTAGCACAGATACGCAGTATTTT. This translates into CASSPETSTDTQYF.

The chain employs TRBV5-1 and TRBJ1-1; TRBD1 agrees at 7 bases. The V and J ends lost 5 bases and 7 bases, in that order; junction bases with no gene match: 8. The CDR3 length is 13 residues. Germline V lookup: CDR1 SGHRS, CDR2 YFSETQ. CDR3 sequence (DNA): TGCGCCAGCAGTCTCAGGGGGGCGGATGAAGCTTTCTTT. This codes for CASSLRGADEAFF.

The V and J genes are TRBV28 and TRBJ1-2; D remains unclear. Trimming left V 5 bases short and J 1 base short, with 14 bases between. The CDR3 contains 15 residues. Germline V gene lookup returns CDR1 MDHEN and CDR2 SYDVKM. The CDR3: CASSPAPGFNYGYTF. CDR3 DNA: TGTGCCAGCAGTCCAGCACCGGGGTTTAACTATGGCTACACCTTC.

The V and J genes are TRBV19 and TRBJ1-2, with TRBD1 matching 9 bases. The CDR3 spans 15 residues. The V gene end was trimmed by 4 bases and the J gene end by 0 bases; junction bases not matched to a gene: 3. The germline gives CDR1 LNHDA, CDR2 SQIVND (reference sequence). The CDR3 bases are TGTGCCAGTAGTAAAGGGACAGGGACTAACTATGGCTACACCTTC. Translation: CASSKGTGTNYGYTF.